Listed below are T cell receptor beta chains from one sample, sequenced in a study of OX40 agonist ivuxolimab in advanced cancers. Profiled with immunoSEQ multiplex PCR; TCRdb holds only in-frame clones, not every one. The sample shows 60,000 to 75,000 clones, approximately 88% of them seen only once. This specimen was CD4+ or CD8+ T cells sorted from blood, taken in a trial of the OX40 agonist ivuxolimab. The source of these receptors is an adult with an advanced solid tumor such as melanoma, head and neck, liver or kidney cancer. Both conserved end residues are part of each CDR3. A D gene is named only where the DNA matches it firmly. Only some rows state a clone size, as once, few, many or a class for expanded clones.

abundance: once; d_gene: NA; j_gene: TRBJ2-2; v_gene: TRBV27; CDR3nt: TGTGCCAGCGGTACAGGGCTCCGGACCGGGGAGCTGTTTTTT; CDR3aa: CASGTGLRTGELFF
abundance: NA; d_gene: NA; j_gene: TRBJ2-2; v_gene: TRBV7-9; CDR3nt: TGTGCCTGGGCGGGACGGTGGAACACCGGGGAGCTGTTTTTT; CDR3aa: CAWAGRWNTGELFF
abundance: NA; d_gene: NA; j_gene: TRBJ1-2; v_gene: TRBV4-2; CDR3nt: TGTGCCAGCAGCCAAGATGTGAATTTTAACTATGGCTACACCTTC; CDR3aa: CASSQDVNFNYGYTF
abundance: NA; d_gene: TRBD2; j_gene: TRBJ2-3; v_gene: TRBV10-3; CDR3nt: TGTGCCACCATTAGCGGGAGGTTGACAGATACGCAGTATTTT; CDR3aa: CATISGRLTDTQYF
abundance: few; d_gene: NA; j_gene: TRBJ1-1; v_gene: TRBV11-3; CDR3nt: TGTGCCAGCAGCTTAGAGGCCAGTTTACTGGGCACTGAAGCTTTCTTT; CDR3aa: CASSLEASLLGTEAFF
abundance: NA; d_gene: TRBD1; j_gene: TRBJ2-7; v_gene: TRBV2; CDR3nt: TGTGCCAGCAGCACTGAGGGACAGTCCTACGAGCAGTACTTC; CDR3aa: CASSTEGQSYEQYF
abundance: NA; d_gene: NA; j_gene: TRBJ1-1; v_gene: TRBV7-2; CDR3nt: TGTGCCAGCAGCTTTGCCCGAACCACTGAAGCTTTCTTT; CDR3aa: CASSFARTTEAFF
abundance: few; d_gene: NA; j_gene: TRBJ1-2; v_gene: TRBV5-1; CDR3nt: TGCGCCAGCAGCATCGCGGGACCTCCGAACGCTGGCTACACCTTC; CDR3aa: CASSIAGPPNAGYTF
abundance: NA; d_gene: NA; j_gene: TRBJ2-2; v_gene: TRBV5-1; CDR3nt: TGCGCCAGCAGCTGGGCCGGGGTGCCGAACACCGGGGAGCTGTTTTTT; CDR3aa: CASSWAGVPNTGELFF
abundance: NA; d_gene: NA; j_gene: TRBJ2-7; v_gene: TRBV9; CDR3nt: TGTGCCAGCAGCGTAGAGGTCAGGGGACACGAGCAGTACTTC; CDR3aa: CASSVEVRGHEQYF
abundance: NA; d_gene: NA; j_gene: TRBJ1-1; v_gene: TRBV7-2; CDR3nt: TGTGCCAGCAGTTCCGTCCTTTCGGGGGCTTTCTTT; CDR3aa: CASSSVLSGAFF
abundance: NA; d_gene: NA; j_gene: TRBJ1-2; v_gene: TRBV2; CDR3nt: TGTGCCAGCAGTGACAGGGGCCCGCGGCAGGACTATGGCTACACCTTC; CDR3aa: CASSDRGPRQDYGYTF
abundance: NA; d_gene: TRBD2; j_gene: TRBJ2-1; v_gene: TRBV7-9; CDR3nt: TGTGCCAGCAGCTTAGAACTAGCGGGGACCTACAATGAGCAGTTCTTC; CDR3aa: CASSLELAGTYNEQFF
abundance: NA; d_gene: NA; j_gene: TRBJ1-5; v_gene: TRBV7-8; CDR3nt: TGTGCCAGCAGCCCACTAGAGGGGGGCAATCAGCCCCAGCATTTT; CDR3aa: CASSPLEGGNQPQHF
abundance: once; d_gene: NA; j_gene: TRBJ2-5; v_gene: TRBV4-2; CDR3nt: TGTGCCAGCAGCCAAGAGGGGTCGGGGTTACAAGAGACCCAGTACTTC; CDR3aa: CASSQEGSGLQETQYF
abundance: NA; d_gene: TRBD1; j_gene: TRBJ1-1; v_gene: TRBV25-1; CDR3nt: TGTGCCAGCAGTGGGCCGAACGACAGGGGAGAAGCTTTCTTT; CDR3aa: CASSGPNDRGEAFF
abundance: NA; d_gene: TRBD2; j_gene: TRBJ2-1; v_gene: TRBV7-2; CDR3nt: TGTGCCAGCAGCCAAAGGACTAGCGGGAGGGGGGAGCAGTTCTTC; CDR3aa: CASSQRTSGRGEQFF
abundance: NA; d_gene: NA; j_gene: TRBJ1-5; v_gene: TRBV28; CDR3nt: TGTGCCAGCAGTTACCCGACTGGGACCCAGCCCCAGCATTTT; CDR3aa: CASSYPTGTQPQHF
abundance: NA; d_gene: TRBD1; j_gene: TRBJ2-7; v_gene: TRBV7-2; CDR3nt: TGTGCCAGCAGCTCGGGACAGGGGACCTACGAGCAGTACTTC; CDR3aa: CASSSGQGTYEQYF
abundance: NA; d_gene: NA; j_gene: TRBJ1-1; v_gene: TRBV5-6; CDR3nt: TGTGCCAGCAGCTTGGCCGGGGCCGGGGAGAGAGCTTTCTTT; CDR3aa: CASSLAGAGERAFF
abundance: once; d_gene: NA; j_gene: TRBJ1-1; v_gene: TRBV6-6; CDR3nt: TGTGCCAGCAGGGCGGGTAGCACTGAAGCTTTCTTT; CDR3aa: CASRAGSTEAFF
abundance: NA; d_gene: NA; j_gene: TRBJ2-7; v_gene: TRBV7-2; CDR3nt: TGTGCCAGCAGCTTAGTTTCCCGGGGTTACGAGCAGTACTTC; CDR3aa: CASSLVSRGYEQYF
abundance: NA; d_gene: TRBD1; j_gene: TRBJ1-5; v_gene: TRBV19; CDR3nt: TGTGCCAGTAGTGTACAGACAGGGAGCAATCAGCCCCAGCATTTT; CDR3aa: CASSVQTGSNQPQHF
abundance: NA; d_gene: NA; j_gene: TRBJ1-5; v_gene: TRBV7-2; CDR3nt: TGTGCCAGCAGCTCTCTGGGGAGGGTGGATCAGCCCCAGCATTTT; CDR3aa: CASSSLGRVDQPQHF
abundance: NA; d_gene: NA; j_gene: TRBJ2-1; v_gene: TRBV10-3; CDR3nt: TGTGCCATCAGTCAGACAGACGAGCAGTTCTTC; CDR3aa: CAISQTDEQFF
abundance: NA; d_gene: NA; j_gene: TRBJ1-1; v_gene: TRBV7-2; CDR3nt: TGTGCCAGCAGTTCCACCCACAGTTTCTTGAACACTGAAGCTTTCTTT; CDR3aa: CASSSTHSFLNTEAFF
abundance: NA; d_gene: TRBD2; j_gene: TRBJ2-7; v_gene: TRBV28; CDR3nt: TGTGCCAGCAGTTTATGGTCTAGCGGGGTCCCCTACGAGCAGTACTTC; CDR3aa: CASSLWSSGVPYEQYF
abundance: NA; d_gene: TRBD1; j_gene: TRBJ1-2; v_gene: TRBV6-5; CDR3nt: TGTGCCAGCAGCTGGGACAGGTTGGATGGCTACACCTTC; CDR3aa: CASSWDRLDGYTF
abundance: NA; d_gene: TRBD1; j_gene: TRBJ1-2; v_gene: TRBV2; CDR3nt: TGTGCCTCTTTTGCCCAGGGGGCCTTTGGCTACACCTTC; CDR3aa: CASFAQGAFGYTF
abundance: NA; d_gene: NA; j_gene: TRBJ1-5; v_gene: TRBV28; CDR3nt: TGTGCCAGCAGTTTAAGGGACCATAGCAATCAGCCCCAGCATTTT; CDR3aa: CASSLRDHSNQPQHF
abundance: NA; d_gene: TRBD1; j_gene: TRBJ2-3; v_gene: TRBV29-1; CDR3nt: TGCAGCGTTGAAGGAGTGGGGGACAGGGGACCGGGAGATACGCAGTATTTT; CDR3aa: CSVEGVGDRGPGDTQYF
abundance: NA; d_gene: NA; j_gene: TRBJ1-1; v_gene: TRBV10-1; CDR3nt: TGCGCCAGCAGTGTCGGGTGGAACACTGAAGCTTTCTTT; CDR3aa: CASSVGWNTEAFF
abundance: NA; d_gene: NA; j_gene: TRBJ2-1; v_gene: TRBV27; CDR3nt: TGTGCCAGCAGTTTATGGGGGTCTGTCGCCTACAATGAGCAGTTCTTC; CDR3aa: CASSLWGSVAYNEQFF
abundance: NA; d_gene: TRBD1; j_gene: TRBJ1-1; v_gene: TRBV5-6; CDR3nt: TGTGCCAGCAGCTGGGGACAGCTGAACACTGAAGCTTTCTTT; CDR3aa: CASSWGQLNTEAFF
abundance: NA; d_gene: NA; j_gene: TRBJ1-6; v_gene: TRBV4-3; CDR3nt: TGCGCCAGCAGCCAAGAGTACCAGGGGAATTCACCCCTCCACTTT; CDR3aa: CASSQEYQGNSPLHF
abundance: NA; d_gene: NA; j_gene: TRBJ2-3; v_gene: TRBV5-1; CDR3nt: TGCGCCAGCAGCTTCGGTCCCGGGACAGATACGCAGTATTTT; CDR3aa: CASSFGPGTDTQYF
abundance: NA; d_gene: NA; j_gene: TRBJ2-7; v_gene: TRBV6-6; CDR3nt: TGTGCCAGCAGTCAAGGACACCTCTACGAGCAGTACTTC; CDR3aa: CASSQGHLYEQYF
abundance: NA; d_gene: TRBD2; j_gene: TRBJ2-1; v_gene: TRBV7-3; CDR3nt: TGTGCCAGCAGCCTACAAGCGGGACTAGCGGGAGTCTACAATGAGCAGTTCTTC; CDR3aa: CASSLQAGLAGVYNEQFF